These 19 T cell receptor beta chains were all obtained from the same sample, sequenced in a study of T cells expressing NK-cell markers (dated by TCRdb to the early 2020s). Library method: 5' RACE. Sequencing relied on an Illumina HiSeq 2000. Based on TCRdb reprocessing of the reads, there is one entry per CDR3 protein sequence, and DNA is missing. This sample's clone table shows 150,000 to 180,000 distinct CDR3 sequences. 37% of the sample rests with the top ten. Sequences were obtained from blood T cells: a sorted CD56 or NKG2C T cell subset, CD4+ or CD8+ T cells, or bulk PBMC T cells (not recorded which). These receptors all come from a woman between 50 and 59 years old in good health. Donor details come from another sample of the same person, matched by shared clones.

The chain couples TRBV3-1 to TRBJ2-5; the D call from TCRdb, TRBD1, cannot be confirmed without DNA. The CDR3 extends over 15 amino acids. Germline V gene data show CDR1 as LGHDT and CDR2 as YNNKEL (reference sequence). CDR3 sequence: CASSHLTTGQETQYF.

The V call is TRBV4-1, the J call TRBJ2-1. Germline lookup yields CDR1 MGHRA and CDR2 YSYEKL. The CDR3 consists of 15 residues. CDR3 protein: CASSQESHPNSEQFF.

The CDR3: CASSSYPARDSHQPQHF. The rearrangement links TRBV27 to TRBJ1-5. The CDR3 has 17 residues. Per germline, CDR1 MNHEY and CDR2 SMNVEV (reference sequence).

The chain joins TRBV6-5 to TRBJ2-2; TCRdb calls TRBD1, which cannot be checked without DNA. The germline CDR1 and CDR2 sequences are MNHEY and SVGAGI. There are 18 residues in the CDR3. This CDR3 reads CASSLWTERAGNTGELFF.

V is TRBV30 and J is TRBJ1-1. The CDR3 sequence is 11 residues long. From germline, CDR1 is GTSNPN and CDR2 SVGIG (reference sequence). The CDR3 protein is CAWSVGTEAFF.

The gene calls are TRBV14 and TRBJ2-2. CDR3 length: 16 amino acids. Germline V gives CDR1 SGHDN, CDR2 FVKESK. The CDR3 sequence is CASSQVVRISPGELFF.

The chain couples TRBV7-9 to TRBJ1-4; there is no DNA to check the TCRdb D call of TRBD1. The CDR3 is made up of 15 amino acids. Germline CDR1 SEHNR, CDR2 FQNEAQ (reference sequence). This CDR3 is CASSPTSAPGEKLFF.

V is TRBV2 and J is TRBJ2-2. The germline CDR1 and CDR2 sequences are SNHLY and FYNNEI. This CDR3 has 11 amino acids. The CDR3 protein is CASLFGGELFF.

This rearrangement joins TRBV20-1 to TRBJ2-1; the D gene TCRdb calls, TRBD2, cannot be checked with no DNA. CDR1 and CDR2 (germline): DFQATT, SNEGSKA (reference sequence). The CDR3 is 16 residues long. The CDR3 loop reads CSARGFGRIGRGEQFF.

The chain employs TRBV15 and TRBJ2-2; TCRdb selects TRBD2, and the lack of DNA leaves this call unchecked. The germline gives CDR1 LNHNV, CDR2 YYDKDF (reference sequence). The CDR3 contains 14 residues. CDR3 loop: CATSSGRETGELFF.

The CDR3 sequence: CASSLLGVAEAFF. The gene calls are TRBV12-3 or TRBV12-4 and TRBJ1-1; without DNA, the TCRdb call of TRBD1 cannot be checked. CDR3 size: 13 residues.

The genes are TRBV10-1 and TRBJ2-3; the TCRdb call, TRBD2, lacks DNA for checking. In germline, CDR1 is WNHNN, CDR2 SYGVQD (reference sequence). The CDR3 covers 15 residues. The CDR3 region is CASSPLAEPSDTQYF.

The chain is built from TRBV6-1 and TRBJ1-1. The CDR3 is 13 residues long. Germline CDR1 MNHNS, CDR2 SASEGT. CDR3 loop: CASSEVIHTEAFF.

The chain recombines TRBV29-1 with TRBJ1-1. From germline, CDR1 is SQVTM and CDR2 ANQGSEA. This CDR3 comprises 13 residues. CDR3: CSVQSPGNTEAFF.

The gene calls are TRBV4-1 and TRBJ1-2. CDR1 and CDR2 from the germline V gene are MGHRA and YSYEKL. The CDR3 contains 16 residues. This CDR3 is CASSHTGASGMSGYTF.

The chain uses TRBV6-2 or TRBV6-3 and TRBJ2-7; TCRdb's D call of TRBD1 is untestable without DNA. CDR1 MNHEY and CDR2 SVGEGT come from the germline V gene. The CDR3 is 15 residues long. The CDR3 here is CASSYAGGEGDEQYF.

The chain combines TRBV14 with TRBJ2-7; TCRdb lists TRBD2, though no DNA is available to test this call. The CDR3 runs to 13 residues. Germline V CDR1 and CDR2: SGHDN, FVKESK. The CDR3 loop reads CASSPARWDEQYF.

The CDR3: CASSESGRYTGELFF. V and J are TRBV2 and TRBJ2-2; the TCRdb call, TRBD2, lacks DNA for checking. CDR1 is SNHLY and CDR2 is FYNNEI in the germline V gene. The CDR3 runs to 15 residues.

V usage is TRBV4-1 and J usage is TRBJ2-3; the TCRdb call, TRBD2, lacks DNA for checking. This CDR3 comprises 16 residues. Germline V gene data show CDR1 as MGHRA and CDR2 as YSYEKL. CDR3 in amino acids: CASSHAPGLAIDTQYF.